Given below is one T cell receptor (beta chain) in context. In the original workflow: ImmunoSEQ output held junction-only sequences without quality scores, so filtering differed. Here immunoSEQ multiplex PCR was the method, and the copy in TCRdb shows in-frame clones only, minus some. For V, J and clone size, that table is used; D and trimming come from the DNA. Of about 2.2 million clones listed, 85% to 95% were seen once; the top ten hold about 1.8%. The data are from a study of shared clonotypes between healthy human individuals. At the level of the study: Every donor yielded three CD4 naive, three CD4 memory, two CD8 naive and one CD8 memory plate.

Trimming removed 3 bases from V and 4 bases from J, with 9 bases in between. The CDR3 is 13 amino acids. Germline CDR1 is LNHDA and CDR2 is SQIVND (reference sequence). CD45RO-negative, CCR7-selected cells formed the naive CD8 fraction, which excluded terminally differentiated effector memory CD45RA+ cells. Sequencing was performed on naive CD8+ T cells from PBMCs. The chain recombines TRBV19 with TRBJ1-2, with D uncertain. The origin of this receptor is a man aged 18 to 35 in good health. Some clones in this sample may be carry-over from other donors' samples. The CDR3 nucleotides are TGTGCCAGTAGTATGGCCAGGACCTATGGCTACACCTTC. Protein product: CASSMARTYGYTF. The full variable domain, rest sourced from reference TRBV19 and TRBJ1-2, is DGGITQSPKYLFRKEGQNVTLSCEQNLNHDAMYWYRQDPGQGLRLIYYSQIVNDFQKGDIAEGYSVSREKKESFPLTVTSAQKNPTAFYLCASSMARTYGYTFGSGTRLTVV.